This record concerns one T cell receptor (beta chain) sequence. CDR3 size: 12 residues. The germline V gene has CDR1 SQVTM and CDR2 ANQGSEA. V lost 8 bases, J lost 8 bases, and 16 bases lay in between. A single record per CDR3 protein comes from TCRdb applying MiXCR to the reads. The repertoire holds 510,000 or so distinct CDR3 sequences, with 26% as singletons. This specimen belongs to a study of T cell repertoires in cytomegalovirus infection. The sequencing input was PBMCs. The clonotype was recovered from a human donor in good health (CMV status not recorded). Some clones in this sample may be carry-over from other donors' samples. The chain has TRBV29-1 and TRBJ2-1; a weak D match, TRBD2 (5 bases). The CDR3 region has the DNA TGCAGCTTCCGGGCGGGTATCGATGAGCAGTTCTTC. This encodes CSFRAGIDEQFF.